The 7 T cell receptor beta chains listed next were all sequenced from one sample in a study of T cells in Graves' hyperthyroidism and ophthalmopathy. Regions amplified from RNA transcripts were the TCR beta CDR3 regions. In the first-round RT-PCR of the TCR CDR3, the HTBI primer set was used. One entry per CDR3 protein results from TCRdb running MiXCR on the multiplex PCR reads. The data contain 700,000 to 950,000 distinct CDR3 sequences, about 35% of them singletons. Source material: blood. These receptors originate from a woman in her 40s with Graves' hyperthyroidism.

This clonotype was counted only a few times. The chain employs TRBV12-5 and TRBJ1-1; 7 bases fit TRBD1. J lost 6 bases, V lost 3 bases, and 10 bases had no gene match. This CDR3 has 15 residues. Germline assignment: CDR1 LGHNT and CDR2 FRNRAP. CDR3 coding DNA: TGTGCTAGTGGTTTAACCCTGACAGGGTTCGCTGAAGCTTTCTTT. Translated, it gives CASGLTLTGFAEAFF.

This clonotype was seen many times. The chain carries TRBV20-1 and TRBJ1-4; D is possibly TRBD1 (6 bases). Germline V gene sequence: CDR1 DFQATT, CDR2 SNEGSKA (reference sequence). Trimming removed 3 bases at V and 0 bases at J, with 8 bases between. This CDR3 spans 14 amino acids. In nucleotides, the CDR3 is TGCAGTGCTAGGAGGGGGGCAACTAATGAAAAACTGTTTTTT. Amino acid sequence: CSARRGATNEKLFF.

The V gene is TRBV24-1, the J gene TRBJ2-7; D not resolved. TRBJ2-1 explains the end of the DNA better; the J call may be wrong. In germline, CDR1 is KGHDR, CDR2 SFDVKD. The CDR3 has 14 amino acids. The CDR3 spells CATSDWSTRDEQFF. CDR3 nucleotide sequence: TGTGCCACCAGTGATTGGTCGACACGCGATGAGCAGTTCTTC.

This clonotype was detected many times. As DNA, the CDR3 is TGTGCCAGCAGTTCCAACTCCCGAGAGACCCAGTACTTC. Translating gives CASSSNSRETQYF. V is TRBV7-2 and J is TRBJ2-5; the D is unclear. From germline, CDR1 is SGHTA and CDR2 FQGNSA. CDR3 size: 13 residues. V shed 6 bases and J shed 4 bases, with 12 bases lying between them.

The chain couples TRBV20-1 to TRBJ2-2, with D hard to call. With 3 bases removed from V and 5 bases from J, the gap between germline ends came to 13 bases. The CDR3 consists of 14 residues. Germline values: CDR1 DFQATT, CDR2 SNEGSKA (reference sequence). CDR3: CSASGVARTGELFF. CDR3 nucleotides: TGCAGTGCTAGTGGGGTTGCGAGAACCGGGGAGCTGTTTTTT.

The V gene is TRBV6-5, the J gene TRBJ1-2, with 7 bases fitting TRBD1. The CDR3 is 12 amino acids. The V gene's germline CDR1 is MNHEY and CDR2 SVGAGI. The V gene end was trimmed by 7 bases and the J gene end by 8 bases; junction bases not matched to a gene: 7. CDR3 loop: CASNDRDRGYTF. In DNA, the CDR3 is TGTGCCAGCAACGACAGGGATCGGGGCTACACCTTC.

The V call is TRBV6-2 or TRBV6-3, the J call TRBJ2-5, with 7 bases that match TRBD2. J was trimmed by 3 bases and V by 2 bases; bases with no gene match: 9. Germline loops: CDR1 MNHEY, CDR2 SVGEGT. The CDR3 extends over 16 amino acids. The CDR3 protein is CASSYGWRENKETQYF. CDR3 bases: TGTGCCAGCAGTTACGGATGGCGGGAGAATAAAGAGACCCAGTACTTC.